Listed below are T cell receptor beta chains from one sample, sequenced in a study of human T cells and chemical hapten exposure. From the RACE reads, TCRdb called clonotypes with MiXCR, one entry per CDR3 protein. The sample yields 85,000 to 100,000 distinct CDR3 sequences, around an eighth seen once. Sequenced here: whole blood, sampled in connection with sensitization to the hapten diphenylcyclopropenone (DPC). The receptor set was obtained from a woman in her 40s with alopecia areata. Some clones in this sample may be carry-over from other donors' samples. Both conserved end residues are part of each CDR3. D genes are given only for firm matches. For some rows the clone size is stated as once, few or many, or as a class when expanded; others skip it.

CDR3 DNA: TGTGCCAGCAGCGTAGTGCTCAAAATCCCCGAAGCTTTCTTT
CDR3 protein: CASSVVLKIPEAFF
V gene: TRBV9
clone size: once
J gene: TRBJ1-1
D gene: NA

CDR3 DNA: TGCAGCGCCTCCAGGCTAGGGGGCCAAGAGACCCAGTACTTC
CDR3 protein: CSASRLGGQETQYF
V gene: TRBV29-1
clone size: NA
J gene: TRBJ2-5
D gene: NA

CDR3 DNA: TGTGCCAGTACTTTAGCGGGAGTGATGGACGGGGAGCTGTTTTTT
CDR3 protein: CASTLAGVMDGELFF
V gene: TRBV19
clone size: NA
J gene: TRBJ2-2
D gene: TRBD2

CDR3 DNA: TGCAGTGCTAGAGCGGGAGGGAGGAACACTGAAGCTTTCTTT
CDR3 protein: CSARAGGRNTEAFF
V gene: TRBV20-1
clone size: many
J gene: TRBJ1-1
D gene: NA

CDR3 DNA: TGTGCCAGCAGCTTAGGGTCGGCGGTCTCTGGAAACACCATATATTTT
CDR3 protein: CASSLGSAVSGNTIYF
V gene: TRBV7-2
clone size: many
J gene: TRBJ1-3
D gene: NA

CDR3 DNA: TGTGCCAGCAGAAGGACGGAGAACACCGGGGAGCTGTTTTTT
CDR3 protein: CASRRTENTGELFF
V gene: TRBV12-3/TRBV12-4
clone size: many
J gene: TRBJ2-2
D gene: NA

CDR3 DNA: TGTGCCAGCAGCTTAAGTGGGACAGGGGGCGCCGAGCAGTACTTC
CDR3 protein: CASSLSGTGGAEQYF
V gene: TRBV7-3
clone size: many
J gene: TRBJ2-7
D gene: TRBD1

CDR3 DNA: TGTGCCAGCAGCGCAGGGGCGGGAACCGGGGAGCTGTTTTTT
CDR3 protein: CASSAGAGTGELFF
V gene: TRBV7-3
clone size: few
J gene: TRBJ2-2
D gene: NA

CDR3 DNA: TGTGCCAGCAGGAAGGGACACCTTTCCTACGAGCAGTACTTC
CDR3 protein: CASRKGHLSYEQYF
V gene: TRBV28
clone size: few
J gene: TRBJ2-7
D gene: NA

CDR3 DNA: TGCAGCGCCACGGACAGGGCAGAACGTCAGTACTTC
CDR3 protein: CSATDRAERQYF
V gene: TRBV29-1
clone size: NA
J gene: TRBJ2-5
D gene: TRBD1

CDR3 DNA: TGCGCCAGCAGCTTGGCGGTGAGCACAGATACGCAGTATTTT
CDR3 protein: CASSLAVSTDTQYF
V gene: TRBV5-1
clone size: NA
J gene: TRBJ2-3
D gene: NA

CDR3 DNA: TGTGCCAGCTCCCGACGGTTAAACTATGGCTACACCTTC
CDR3 protein: CASSRRLNYGYTF
V gene: TRBV6-5
clone size: few
J gene: TRBJ1-2
D gene: NA

CDR3 DNA: TGTGCCAGCAGCTTATTGGTGGGAGGCGTAGCCAAAAACATTCAGTACTTC
CDR3 protein: CASSLLVGGVAKNIQYF
V gene: TRBV7-2
clone size: few
J gene: TRBJ2-4
D gene: NA

CDR3 DNA: TGTGCCAGCAGCTTAGTTGGGTCAGCTGGGTACGGGCCCCAGCATTTT
CDR3 protein: CASSLVGSAGYGPQHF
V gene: TRBV7-2
clone size: few
J gene: TRBJ1-5
D gene: NA

CDR3 DNA: TGTGCCAGCAGCCTGGTCGGTGAGCAGTTCTTC
CDR3 protein: CASSLVGEQFF
V gene: TRBV28
clone size: few
J gene: TRBJ2-1
D gene: NA

CDR3 DNA: TGTGCCAGCAGCCCCCGTTCAGGTAGCGGGACCGGGGAGCTGTTTTTT
CDR3 protein: CASSPRSGSGTGELFF
V gene: TRBV9
clone size: few
J gene: TRBJ2-2
D gene: TRBD2

CDR3 DNA: TGTGCCAGCAGCTTAACACATCAAGAGACCCAGTACTTC
CDR3 protein: CASSLTHQETQYF
V gene: TRBV7-3
clone size: few
J gene: TRBJ2-5
D gene: NA

CDR3 DNA: TGTGCCAGCAGCCAAGGGAGAACGGGTGAAGCTTTCTTT
CDR3 protein: CASSQGRTGEAFF
V gene: TRBV3-1
clone size: many
J gene: TRBJ1-1
D gene: NA

CDR3 DNA: TGTGCCAGCAGCTTATGGCCCGGGACAGCAAGTTACGAGCAGTACTTC
CDR3 protein: CASSLWPGTASYEQYF
V gene: TRBV7-2
clone size: NA
J gene: TRBJ2-7
D gene: TRBD1

CDR3 DNA: TGTGCCAGCAGCCACCAGCGGGGGCAAGAGACCCAGTACTTC
CDR3 protein: CASSHQRGQETQYF
V gene: TRBV7-2
clone size: many
J gene: TRBJ2-5
D gene: TRBD2